The 11 T cell receptor beta chains given below trace back to one sample, sequenced in a study of blood T cell repertoires in COVID-19 (dated by TCRdb to the early 2020s). Receptor libraries were prepared by the immunoSEQ multiplex PCR assay. TCRdb limited this immuneACCESS table to in-frame rearrangements with V and J called. A share of clones is missing; checked studies link under half to unresolved V genes, and the rest is unexplained. The sample table lists just over 80,000 clones, 81% of them with a count of one. Around 40% of the sample is held by the ten biggest clonotypes. Sequencing input: peripheral blood. These TCRs come from an elderly man with acute or convalescent COVID-19.

The CDR3 sequence: CASSEHTGGYGYTF. The CDR3 region has the DNA TGTGCCAGCAGTGAACACACAGGGGGCTATGGCTACACCTTC. This rearrangement joins TRBV25-1 to TRBJ1-2, with 8 bases identical to TRBD1. The germline V gene has CDR1 MGHDK and CDR2 SYGVNS. The CDR3 is made up of 14 amino acids. The V segment lost 2 bases and the J segment 4 bases; nucleotides outside the gene matches: 3.

This chain connects TRBV7-2 to TRBJ2-7, with 8 bases identical to TRBD2. Germline V gene lookup returns CDR1 SGHTA and CDR2 FQGNSA. The V segment lost 3 bases and the J segment 3 bases; nucleotides outside the gene matches: 10. The CDR3 is 16 amino acids. The CDR3 loop reads CASSFHGSGTYYEQYF. CDR3 in DNA: TGTGCCAGCAGCTTTCACGGTAGCGGGACCTACTACGAGCAGTACTTC.

The chain is built from TRBV12-3 or TRBV12-4 and TRBJ1-5; D remains unclear. The CDR3 totals 13 residues. The V end lost 7 bases, the J end lost 4 bases, and 11 bases lay between the germline ends. As DNA, the CDR3 is TGTGCCAGCACTTCCAGATCGAATCAGCCCCAGCATTTT. This sequence encodes CASTSRSNQPQHF.

This clone was seen just once. This rearrangement joins TRBV6-1 to TRBJ1-1; 8 nucleotides align to TRBD1. The CDR3 sequence is 16 residues long. With V trimmed by 2 bases and J by 0 bases, 5 bases remained unmatched. The V gene's germline CDR1 is MNHNS and CDR2 SASEGT. CDR3 protein: CASSETGGRMNTEAFF. CDR3 nucleotide sequence: TGTGCCAGCAGTGAAACAGGGGGAAGGATGAACACTGAAGCTTTCTTT.

This clone turned up a few times. The V call is TRBV5-1, the J call TRBJ2-1; 12 nucleotides align to TRBD2. Looked up from germline, CDR1 is SGHRS and CDR2 is YFSETQ. This CDR3 comprises 15 residues. With V trimmed by 3 bases and J by 4 bases, 2 bases remained unmatched. The CDR3 nucleotides are TGCGCCAGCAGCTATCTAGCGGGAGGGTACAATGAGCAGTTCTTC. This sequence encodes CASSYLAGGYNEQFF. The full variable domain, completed using reference TRBV5-1 and TRBJ2-1, is KAGVTQTPRYLIKTRGQQVTLSCSPISGHRSVSWYQQTPGQGLQFLFEYFSETQRNKGNFPGRFSGRQFSNSRSEMNVSTLELGDSALYLCASSYLAGGYNEQFFGPGTRLTVL.

The genes are TRBV11-2 and TRBJ1-2, with 8 bases aligning to TRBD1. Germline-derived CDR1 and CDR2 are SGHAT and FQNNGV. The CDR3 totals 12 residues. V gave up 4 bases and J gave up 8 bases; unmatched junction bases: 3. Written as DNA, the CDR3 is TGTGCCAGCAGCTGGACAGGGCGAGGCTACACCTTC. This encodes CASSWTGRGYTF.

This clone was detected only once. The rearrangement uses TRBV5-1 and TRBJ2-5; the match to TRBD2 covers 12 bases. The germline V gene has CDR1 SGHRS and CDR2 YFSETQ. This CDR3 has 16 residues. With V trimmed by 0 bases and J by 5 bases, 5 bases remained unmatched. CDR3 in amino acids: CASSLALAGGLETQYF. In nucleotides, the CDR3 is TGCGCCAGCAGCTTGGCTCTAGCGGGAGGGCTCGAGACCCAGTACTTC. The whole variable domain, filled in from reference TRBV5-1 and TRBJ2-5, reads KAGVTQTPRYLIKTRGQQVTLSCSPISGHRSVSWYQQTPGQGLQFLFEYFSETQRNKGNFPGRFSGRQFSNSRSEMNVSTLELGDSALYLCASSLALAGGLETQYFGPGTRLLVL.

There are a few counts of this clone. The chain links TRBV28 to TRBJ1-3, with a possible D match to TRBD1 (6 bases). Germline V gene sequence: CDR1 MDHEN, CDR2 SYDVKM. This CDR3 has 14 residues. V was clipped by 5 bases and J by 8 bases, with 16 bases between them. CDR3 nucleotides: TGTGCCAGCAGTCGCCCAGGGGAGGGAGACACCATATATTTT. Amino acid sequence: CASSRPGEGDTIYF.

With respect to this clone: The same CDR3 arises from other DNA sequences in this sample as well. The rearrangement uses TRBV6-5 and TRBJ2-1; 15 positions agree with TRBD2. The CDR3 is 14 amino acids. The V and J ends lost 5 bases and 9 bases, in that order; junction bases with no gene match: 2. The germline CDR1 and CDR2 sequences are MNHEY and SVGAGI. CDR3 bases: TGTGCCAGCAGTCGGGGACTAGCGGGAGGTGAGCAGTTCTTC. The encoded protein is CASSRGLAGGEQFF.

The CDR3 nucleotides read TGTGCCAGCAGCTTTACAGGGGAAAGGGCCGGGGAGCTGTTTTTT. The encoded protein is CASSFTGERAGELFF. The chain combines TRBV5-4 with TRBJ2-2; 7 nucleotides line up with TRBD1. V lost 2 bases to trimming and J lost 6 bases; unmatched junction nucleotides: 7. This CDR3 has 15 residues. The germline V gene encodes CDR1 SGHNT and CDR2 YYREEE (reference sequence).

The V gene is TRBV28, the J gene TRBJ2-2; no firm D call. V was pared by 4 bases and J by 1 base, with 10 bases between. The V gene's germline CDR1 is MDHEN and CDR2 SYDVKM. The CDR3 consists of 15 residues. CDR3 region: CASSSPQKNTGELFF. The DNA of the CDR3 is TGTGCCAGCAGTTCCCCCCAGAAGAACACCGGGGAGCTGTTTTTT. The variable domain in full, with the rest retrieved from reference TRBV28 and TRBJ2-2, is DVKVTQSSRYLVKRTGEKVFLECVQDMDHENMFWYRQDPGLGLRLIYFSYDVKMKEKGDIPEGYSVSREKKERFSLILESASTNQTSMYLCASSSPQKNTGELFFGEGSRLTVL.